Following are 3 T cell receptor beta chains from one sample sequenced in a study of blood T cell repertoires in COVID-19. The method was immunoSEQ multiplex PCR; TCRdb's version includes in-frame clones alone and lacks a portion of them. In the table there are some 300,000 clones, around 89% of which are singletons. Input material: PBMCs or T cells enriched from blood (not recorded which). These receptors came from a woman aged 60-75 years in a cohort exposed to, infected with or recovered from COVID-19 (not recorded which).

This chain joins TRBV6-2 or TRBV6-3 and TRBJ1-3; perhaps TRBD1 as D (6 bases). Trimming took 5 bases from V and 0 from J, leaving 11 bases between them. Germline values: CDR1 MNHEY, CDR2 SVGEGT. The CDR3 runs to 15 residues. This CDR3 reads CASSPPTGSGNTIYF. CDR3 DNA: TGTGCCAGCAGTCCGCCGACAGGCTCTGGAAACACCATATATTTT.

The rearrangement uses TRBV9 and TRBJ2-7, with a tentative D call TRBD2 (7 bases). Trimming shortened V by 0 bases and J by 0 bases, and 10 bases separated the two germline ends. Germline V gene data show CDR1 as SGDLS and CDR2 as YYNGEE. This CDR3 contains 15 residues. The CDR3 protein is CASSVEGGLSYEQYF. CDR3 sequence (DNA): TGTGCCAGCAGCGTAGAGGGGGGGCTCTCCTACGAGCAGTACTTC.

The V gene is TRBV3-1 (or the pseudogene TRBV3-2), the J gene TRBJ2-7; 10 bases align to TRBD1. V trimming: 4 bases; J trimming: 5 bases; junction bases outside the gene matches: 5. The CDR3 is made up of 14 amino acids. Germline V CDR1 and CDR2: LGHDT, YNNKEL (reference sequence). Here the CDR3 DNA reads TGTGCCAGCAGCCTCCGGGACAGGGGCCACGAGCAGTACTTC. Translation gives CASSLRDRGHEQYF.